This T cell receptor beta chain was captured by sequencing in a study of T cell responses to AZD1222 COVID-19 vaccine (TCRdb year 2021). In the study overall: A total of about 230 trial participants underwent TCR sequencing, of whom 207 received two doses of AZD1222 and around 25 received two doses of the MenACWY control vaccine. Trial participants were enrolled by age into 18-55, 56-69 and 70-plus year subgroups, with roughly 160, 29 and 62 TCR-sequenced participants respectively.

What the work shows at the level of the full study, not this receptor alone: Because no day 14 peak-response samples were available, repertoires were characterized only after the peak T cell response. Participants were mostly white British and included more females than males, and it was suggested by the authors that clonal diversity may have been underestimated. Only five to seven AZD1222 recipients were SARS-CoV-2 seropositive at baseline, limiting conclusions about previously exposed vaccinees. CD4 TCRs associated with the vaccine covered the entire spike protein, and the dominant responses were in regions 160-218 and 743-854. In the small 56-69-year group, the increase in depth fell short of significance, most likely because of low power. A significant rise in spike-specific TCR breadth and depth was observed after two AZD1222 doses relative to day 0 and relative to MenACWY recipients. Reportedly, almost half of the unique spike-specific TCRs recognized epitopes lying outside the regions that are mutated in the B.1.351 and B.1.1.7 variants.

The table lists this clone with a few counts. This clone's antigen is unknown. No base quality information exists; no much larger clone differs at one position. At the junction V is shortened by 3 bases and J by 1 base, with 10 bases in between. The CDR3 sequence holds 15 residues, the cysteine and phenylalanine included. Only the CDR3 DNA stays, 45 bases, in frame from base 1. CDR1 SEHNR and CDR2 FQNEAQ were looked up in the germline V gene (reference sequence). The CDR3 regions of human TCRbeta chains were subjected to immunosequencing. As for the authors' bioinformatics: TCRs in the repertoires were matched against a reference library of SARS-CoV-2-specific TCRs that had been generated with the MIRA antigen-specificity platform. Breadth was defined as the fraction of unique TCRs that were SARS-CoV-2-associated, and depth was defined as the fraction of total T cells that were SARS-CoV-2-associated. Using the MIRA data, every spike-specific TCR was mapped to the spike region that the TCR reacted to and assigned to either a CD4 or a CD8 class. Log10-transformed breadth and depth values were compared by one-way ANOVA with Sidak's multiple comparisons tests. Held by TCRdb, this immuneACCESS table contains in-frame sequences only and omits some clones. Under half of the omission traces to an unresolved V gene where checked; the cause of the rest is unknown. V and J calls plus clone size are reproduced from that table; the DNA served to infer D and trimming. In this sample the table shows roughly 92,000 clones, less than 90% of which occur a single time. The ten largest make up 5% of the sample.

The time point label of this sample denotes: about 28 days (+/-7) after the second vaccine dose. AZD1222 recipients given second doses at about 4 weeks or at about 12 weeks were pooled, since spike-specific TCR depth and breadth were not found to differ between the two schedules. The vaccinee samples were drawn from two UK trials, COV001 and COV002, one of which was a single-blind randomized controlled phase 2/3 trial testing AZD1222 (ChAdOx1 nCoV-19) in healthy adults. Trial participant PBMC samples were collected at day 0 and day 28 after the second dose for TCRbeta chain sequencing. This sequence originates from an adult who received the AZD1222 COVID-19 vaccine. The chain uses TRBV7-9 and TRBJ2-1; the D gene is perhaps TRBD1, on 6 matching bases. Sample: peripheral blood, taken 28 days after the second AZD1222 dose. At the DNA level, the sequence is TGTGCCAGCAGCTTTCGACAGGAGTCCTACAATGAGCAGTTCTTC. Its product reads: CASSFRQESYNEQFF.